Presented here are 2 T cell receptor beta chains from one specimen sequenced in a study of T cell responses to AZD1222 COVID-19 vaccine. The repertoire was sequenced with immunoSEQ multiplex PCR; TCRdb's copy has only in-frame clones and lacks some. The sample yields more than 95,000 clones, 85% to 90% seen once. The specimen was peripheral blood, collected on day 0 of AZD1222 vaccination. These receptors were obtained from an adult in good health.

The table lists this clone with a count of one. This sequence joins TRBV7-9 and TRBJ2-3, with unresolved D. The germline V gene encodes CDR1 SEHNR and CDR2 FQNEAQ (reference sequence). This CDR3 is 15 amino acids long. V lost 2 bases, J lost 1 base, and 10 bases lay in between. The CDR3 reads CASSLRISGTDTQYF. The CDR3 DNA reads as TGTGCCAGCAGCTTACGGATTTCGGGCACAGATACGCAGTATTTT.

The DNA for the CDR3 is TGTGCCAGCTCACCAGGACAGGGAACAACTAATGAAAAACTGTTTTTT. Protein product: CASSPGQGTTNEKLFF. The chain uses TRBV18 and TRBJ1-4, with 8 bases that match TRBD1. This CDR3 comprises 16 residues. Trimming cost V 2 bases and J 0 bases; bases outside gene matches: 2. The germline CDR1 and CDR2 sequences are KGHSH and LQKENI.